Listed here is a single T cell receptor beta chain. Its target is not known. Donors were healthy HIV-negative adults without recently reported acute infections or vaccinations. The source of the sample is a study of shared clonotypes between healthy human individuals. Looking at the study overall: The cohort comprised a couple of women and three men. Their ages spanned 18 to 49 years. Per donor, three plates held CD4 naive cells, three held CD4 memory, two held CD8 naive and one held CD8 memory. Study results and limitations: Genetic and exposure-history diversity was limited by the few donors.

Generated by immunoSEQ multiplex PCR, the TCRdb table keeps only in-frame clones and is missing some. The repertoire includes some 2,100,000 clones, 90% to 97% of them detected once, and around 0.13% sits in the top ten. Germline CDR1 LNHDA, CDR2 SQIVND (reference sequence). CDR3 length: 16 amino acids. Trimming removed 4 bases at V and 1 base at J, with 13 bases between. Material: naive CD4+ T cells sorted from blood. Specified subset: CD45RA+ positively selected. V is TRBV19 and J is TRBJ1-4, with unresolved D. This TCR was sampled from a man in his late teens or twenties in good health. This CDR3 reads CASSTNFAITNEKLFF. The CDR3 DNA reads TGTGCCAGTAGTACGAACTTTGCGATAACTAATGAAAAACTGTTTTTT.